This T cell receptor beta chain appears in the sequencing data of a study of regulatory T cells in long-lasting Graves disease. In building TCR beta libraries, iRepertoire HTBI primers were used together with Arm-PCR of CDR3 regions. One entry per CDR3 protein, called by TCRdb with MiXCR from the multiplex PCR reads. The table lists a few hundred thousand distinct CDR3 sequences, around 19% of them singletons, with approximately 15% in the top ten. This clonotype was recorded many times. The antigen is unknown. Study-wide results and limits: Accuracy might have suffered from few samples. Repertoires from persistent disease leaned toward TRBV28, TRBJ1-2 and TRBJ2-5.

Germline lookup yields CDR1 MNHEY and CDR2 SMNVEV (reference sequence). The V end lost 3 bases, the J end lost 10 bases, and 19 bases lay between the germline ends. The CDR3 contains 16 residues. Time point indicated: newly diagnosed GD, antithyroid drugs for less than 3 months. PBMC-derived RNA was used for the TCR library. Another study also made use of these data, one on T cells in Graves' hyperthyroidism and ophthalmopathy.

Sequences were derived from peripheral blood mononuclear cells (PBMCs), sampled at new diagnosis, from a patient treated with antithyroid drugs. This clonotype was obtained from a woman under 40 with Graves disease. The chain carries TRBV27 and TRBJ1-6; D remains ambiguous. CDR3: CASSLERPYSISPLHF. In DNA form, the CDR3 reads TGTGCCAGCAGTTTGGAGAGACCCTATAGCATCTCACCCCTCCACTTT.